This record covers a single T cell receptor beta chain. The data were produced by immunoSEQ multiplex PCR, yet TCRdb's version contains in-frame clones alone and is incomplete. The sample consists of some 350,000 clones, over 75% of them appearing once. The sample comes from a study of blood T cell repertoires in COVID-19. Categorization into cohorts depended on clinical history that participants reported. What the recovered Cohort 3 donors had was two negative PCRs, clearance, or symptom resolution. CDR1 GTSNPN and CDR2 SVGIG come from the germline V gene (reference sequence). The CDR3 is 16 residues long. V shed 0 bases and J 3 bases; nucleotides not matched to a gene: 8.

V usage is TRBV30 and J usage is TRBJ2-1; 7 positions match TRBD2. The source is a man aged 25 to 40 who had recovered from COVID-19. Sequenced input: PBMCs or T cells enriched from blood (not recorded which). The CDR3 is CAWSVLGGGRYNEQFF. As DNA, the CDR3 is TGTGCCTGGAGTGTACTAGGCGGGGGTCGCTACAATGAGCAGTTCTTC.